The T cell receptor (beta chain) under discussion was sequenced for a study of cytomegalovirus exposure and HLA in healthy donors. Study-level findings and limits: In most subjects, TCR beta sequences reportedly gave accurate predictions of HLA-A and HLA-B alleles.

Both 60 Vbeta primers and 13 Jbeta primers went into the PCR. Libraries were prepared by immunoSEQ multiplex PCR; TCRdb keeps only in-frame clonotypes and omits some of them. The profile shows about 270,000 clones, roughly two thirds of them singletons. Concerning this clone: What it binds is not known.

The source material was PBMCs. This TCR was recovered from a female donor in good health and CMV-seronegative.

CDR3 DNA sequence: TGTGCCAGCAGTGAAGTCCGGACTAGCGGTACCTACGAGCAGTACTTC. Residues: CASSEVRTSGTYEQYF. The chain employs TRBV2 and TRBJ2-5; 10 bases are shared with TRBD2. The J call is uncertain, as TRBJ2-7 better fits the DNA end. In germline, CDR1 is SNHLY, CDR2 FYNNEI. CDR3 length equals 16 residues.